Below, 16 T cell receptor beta chains from the same sample are listed, as sequenced in a study of radiation and T cells in renal cell carcinoma. Regarding treatment: treatment-naive control, cytoreductive nephrectomy. TCRdb keeps only in-frame clones here, not all; method: immunoSEQ multiplex PCR. Counted here are 18,000 or so clones, approximately 59% occurring once; the ten biggest clones make up approximately 30%. Here the sequenced sample was tumor tissue, taken from a patient whose treatment was nephrectomy without radiotherapy. The receptors derive from a man aged 50 to 59 with renal cell carcinoma.

The chain employs TRBV29-1 and TRBJ2-3, with D possibly being TRBD2 (6 bases). The CDR3 has 16 amino acids. V lost 0 bases, J lost 2 bases, and 15 bases lay in between. Germline-derived CDR1 and CDR2 are SQVTM and ANQGSEA. In DNA, the CDR3 is TGCAGCGTTGAAGATCATCCAGCGGGTAACACAGATACGCAGTATTTT. Encoded protein: CSVEDHPAGNTDTQYF.

V usage is TRBV4-1 and J usage is TRBJ2-3; 11 nucleotides align to TRBD1. Germline V gives CDR1 MGHRA, CDR2 YSYEKL. This CDR3 spans 16 amino acids. The ends lost 3 bases at V and 5 bases at J; junction bases unmatched: 7. For the CDR3, the DNA is TGCGCCAGCAGCCAGGACAGGGGGCAACTCGGAGATACGCAGTATTTT. Encoded protein: CASSQDRGQLGDTQYF.

CDR3 residues: CASPRPQTGSSYEQYF. CDR3 bases: TGTGCCAGCCCCCGCCCCCAGACAGGGAGTTCCTACGAGCAGTACTTC. V is TRBV21-1 and J is TRBJ2-7; TRBD1, as called in the table, went unchecked against the DNA. TRBV21-1 is a pseudogene locus. The CDR3 totals 16 residues.

This clone came up a few times. The chain recombines TRBV9 with TRBJ1-2; D gene ambiguous. This CDR3 contains 11 residues. Germline assignment: CDR1 SGDLS and CDR2 YYNGEE. The V end lost 3 bases, the J end lost 2 bases, and 2 bases lay between the germline ends. CDR3 protein: CASSGNYGYTF. The DNA for the CDR3 is TGTGCCAGCAGCGGCAACTATGGCTACACCTTC.

This clone appeared a single time. V usage is TRBV30 and J usage is TRBJ2-7; possible D gene TRBD2, 6 bases. In germline, CDR1 is GTSNPN, CDR2 SVGIG (reference sequence). CDR3 length: 13 amino acids. V gave up 3 bases and J gave up 2 bases, with 11 bases separating them. CDR3 nucleotides: TGTGCCTGGAGGGAGGGCGCAACCTACGAGCAGTACTTC. Amino acid sequence: CAWREGATYEQYF.

CDR3 sequence (DNA): TGTGCCAGCAGCCACGACGGGGGAGTCAGGAGGTACGAGCAGTACTTC. This codes for CASSHDGGVRRYEQYF. The rearrangement joins TRBV4-2 to TRBJ2-7; tentative D call: TRBD2 (6 bases). The CDR3 runs 16 residues. Per germline, CDR1 LGHNA and CDR2 YNFKEQ. Trimming pared 3 bases from V and 4 bases from J, leaving 19 bases between.

This chain links TRBV5-1 with TRBJ2-1, with D perhaps being TRBD1 or TRBD2 (5 bases each). The germline V gene encodes CDR1 SGHRS and CDR2 YFSETQ. This CDR3 comprises 12 residues. V was shortened by 0 bases and J by 15 bases, with 13 bases between the two germline ends. CDR3 loop: CASSLVQDSVFF. The CDR3 DNA follows: TGCGCCAGCAGCTTGGTACAGGACTCAGTGTTCTTC.

This clone was seen many times. The rearrangement uses TRBV13 and TRBJ1-5; no reliable D call. The CDR3 is 12 residues long. Germline V CDR1 and CDR2: PRHDT, FYEKMQ (reference sequence). Trimming took 0 bases from V and 6 from J, leaving 3 bases between them. This CDR3 reads CASSLGVQPQHF. CDR3 bases: TGTGCCAGCAGCTTAGGGGTTCAGCCCCAGCATTTT.

This chain links TRBV2 with TRBJ1-4; D uncertain. The V gene's germline CDR1 is SNHLY and CDR2 FYNNEI. The V gene lost 4 bases and the J gene lost 4 bases, with 7 bases spanning the gap. The CDR3 loop spans 13 amino acids. This CDR3 is CASSGGNNEKLFF. Written as DNA, the CDR3 is TGTGCCAGCAGTGGAGGAAATAATGAAAAACTGTTTTTT.

At least ten counts were recorded for this clone. The rearrangement joins TRBV19 to TRBJ1-1; possible D gene TRBD1, 5 bases. V was clipped by 6 bases and J by 4 bases, with 18 bases between them. This CDR3 region has 15 residues. Per germline, CDR1 LNHDA and CDR2 SQIVND (reference sequence). In DNA form, the CDR3 reads TGTGCCAGTAGCAACCCCGCGGGGGGTGCCACTGAAGCTTTCTTT. Translated: CASSNPAGGATEAFF.

In its sample, this clone was seen a few times. V gene TRBV14 combines with J gene TRBJ1-1, with D maybe TRBD1 (6 bases). This CDR3 is 13 amino acids long. V lost 8 bases and J 1 base, leaving 11 bases between the germline ends. The germline CDR1 and CDR2 sequences are SGHDN and FVKESK. In DNA, the CDR3 is TGTGCCAGCTCGAGAGGGGGGAACACTGAAGCTTTCTTT. It yields the protein CASSRGGNTEAFF. Drawing the rest from reference TRBV14 and TRBJ1-1, the complete variable domain is EAGVTQFPSHSVIEKGQTVTLRCDPISGHDNLYWYRRVMGKEIKFLLHFVKESKQDESGMPNNRFLAERTGGTYSTLKVQPAELEDSGVYFCASSRGGNTEAFFGQGTRLTVV.

The chain is built from TRBV5-1 and TRBJ2-7; D gene ambiguous. CDR1 SGHRS and CDR2 YFSETQ come from the germline V gene. The ends were cut back, 0 bases at V and 7 bases at J, with 17 bases in the middle. The CDR3 is 15 residues long. CDR3 loop: CASSLVGLSVVEQYF. CDR3 bases: TGCGCCAGCAGCTTGGTAGGGTTATCTGTGGTGGAGCAGTACTTC.

The chain is built from TRBV7-2 and TRBJ2-1, with a tentative D call TRBD2 (7 bases). Germline-derived CDR1 and CDR2 are SGHTA and FQGNSA. CDR3 length: 17 amino acids. Trimming shortened V by 4 bases and J by 0 bases, and 16 bases separated the two germline ends. In DNA, the CDR3 is TGTGCCAGCAGCTCCCCGGGGAGGGGGAGCTCCTACAATGAGCAGTTCTTC. This translates into CASSSPGRGSSYNEQFF.

This clone was seen a handful of times. This chain joins TRBV4-3 and TRBJ1-3; D unresolved. CDR3 length: 14 amino acids. V was cut by 1 base and J by 6 bases, with 10 bases left in between. Germline assignment: CDR1 LGHNA and CDR2 YSLEER. In DNA, the CDR3 is TGCGCCAGCAGCCAAGGGATAGCACAAAACACCATATATTTT. Its translation: CASSQGIAQNTIYF.

This chain uses TRBV10-3 with TRBJ2-2, with 13 bases matching TRBD2. CDR1 ENHRY and CDR2 SYGVKD come from the germline V gene. The trim removed 10 bases at V and 4 bases at J, leaving 9 bases unmatched. The CDR3 spans 16 residues. The CDR3 bases are TGTGCCACTACACTAGCGGGAGGGCAGAGCACCGGGGAGCTGTTTTTT. This translates into CATTLAGGQSTGELFF.

The table lists this clone with a few counts. This chain uses TRBV9 with TRBJ2-7, with D possibly TRBD1 on 6 matching bases. Germline V gene lookup returns CDR1 SGDLS and CDR2 YYNGEE. Trimming removed 4 bases at V and 6 bases at J, with 17 bases between. This CDR3 has 14 residues. The CDR3: CASSLRPGEGEQYF. The CDR3, as DNA: TGTGCCAGCAGCCTTCGGCCAGGGGAAGGCGAGCAGTACTTC.